These 6 T cell receptor beta chains were all obtained from the same sample, sequenced in a study of blood T cell repertoires in COVID-19. The data were produced by immunoSEQ multiplex PCR, yet TCRdb's version contains in-frame clones alone and is incomplete. The data hold around 78,000 clones, with 86% observed a single time. The sequenced material came from peripheral blood. The receptors stem from a man aged 45-60 years with active or convalescent COVID-19.

V is TRBV28 and J is TRBJ2-6, with D possibly matching TRBD1 (5 bases). Between the trimmed V and J ends, which lost 6 bases and 1 base, there was a span of 10 bases. The length of the CDR3 is 15 residues. CDR1 is MDHEN, CDR2 SYDVKM, per germline. CDR3 amino acids: CASRRRASGANVLTF. The DNA for the CDR3 is TGTGCCAGCAGGCGCAGGGCGTCTGGGGCCAACGTCCTGACTTTC. Variable domain in full (rest from reference TRBV28 and TRBJ2-6): DVKVTQSSRYLVKRTGEKVFLECVQDMDHENMFWYRQDPGLGLRLIYFSYDVKMKEKGDIPEGYSVSREKKERFSLILESASTNQTSMYLCASRRRASGANVLTFGAGSRLTVL.

The J gene is TRBJ1-6, the V gene TRBV7-2, with a tentative D call TRBD1 (5 bases). The germline gives CDR1 SGHTA, CDR2 FQGNSA. V gave up 3 bases and J gave up 7 bases, with 10 bases separating them. The length of the CDR3 is 14 residues. The chain's CDR3 is CASSLSQGNSPLHF. The CDR3 DNA is TGTGCCAGCAGCTTGTCGCAGGGCAATTCACCCCTCCACTTT. Complete variable domain (other parts from reference TRBV7-2 and TRBJ1-6): GAGVSQSPSNKVTEKGKDVELRCDPISGHTALYWYRQSLGQGLEFLIYFQGNSAPDKSGLPSDRFSAERTGGSVSTLTIQRTQQEDSAVYLCASSLSQGNSPLHFGNGTRLTVT.

The chain links TRBV5-1 to TRBJ2-7; no clear D. The CDR3 is 15 residues long. Trimming cost V 4 bases and J 4 bases, with 18 bases left between them. From germline, CDR1 is SGHRS and CDR2 YFSETQ. The CDR3 bases are TGCGCCAGCAGCCCTGAGCCGACTGGATATTACGAGCAGTACTTC. Protein product: CASSPEPTGYYEQYF.

The chain carries TRBV5-1 and TRBJ2-3; TRBD2 matches 8 bases. This CDR3 spans 18 amino acids. Germline CDR1 is SGHRS and CDR2 is YFSETQ. J gave up 4 bases and V 4 bases, and 17 bases lay outside the gene matches. CDR3 amino acids: CASSTTALAGGGADTQYF. As DNA, the CDR3 is TGCGCCAGCAGCACCACAGCCCTGGCGGGGGGTGGGGCAGATACGCAGTATTTT.

V is TRBV18 and J is TRBJ1-5; D not certain. The CDR3 is made up of 13 amino acids. CDR1 is KGHSH, CDR2 LQKENI, per germline. The V and J ends lost 5 bases and 4 bases respectively, with 9 bases between them. CDR3 DNA: TGTGCCAGCTCAGGTCAGAATAATCAGCCCCAGCATTTT. This gives the protein CASSGQNNQPQHF.

V is TRBV6-5 and J is TRBJ2-5; D call uncertain. Trimming took off 3 bases at V and 0 bases at J, with 11 bases between the two ends. CDR1 and CDR2 (germline): MNHEY, SVGAGI. This CDR3 contains 15 residues. In DNA, the CDR3 is TGTGCCAGCAGTTATAGTATATTGAACCAAGAGACCCAGTACTTC. Protein: CASSYSILNQETQYF.